Shown below are 12 T cell receptor beta chains from a single sample sequenced in a study of cytomegalovirus exposure and HLA in healthy donors. PCR amplification relied on 60 Vbeta primers (plus 13 Jbeta primers). TCRdb's table, derived via immunoSEQ multiplex PCR, lists solely in-frame clones and lacks some. The profile covers approximately 150,000 clones, with approximately 80% appearing a single time and approximately 1.6% taken by the ten largest. Specimen: PBMCs. The receptor source for this set is a young woman in good health and CMV-seronegative.

V is TRBV2 and J is TRBJ2-1; D is perhaps TRBD1 (6 bases). V was pared by 5 bases and J by 5 bases, with 16 bases between. CDR1 and CDR2 (germline): SNHLY, FYNNEI. The CDR3 spans 15 residues. The DNA of the CDR3 is TGTGCCAGCAGTCCAACGGGACATCAAGACAATGAGCAGTTCTTC. The encoded protein is CASSPTGHQDNEQFF.

The gene calls are TRBV4-1 and TRBJ2-7; TRBD2 matches 7 bases. Germline V CDR1 and CDR2: MGHRA, YSYEKL. There are 16 residues in the CDR3. Unmatched junction bases numbered 9, after V lost 2 bases and J lost 2 bases. The DNA for the CDR3 is TGCGCCAGCAGCCAACATGGGGGGGAATACACCTACGAGCAGTACTTC. Translated: CASSQHGGEYTYEQYF.

This clone was seen only once. This chain links TRBV9 with TRBJ1-1; D possibly corresponds to TRBD1 (5 bases). V gave up 7 bases and J gave up 1 base, with 11 bases separating them. CDR1 and CDR2 from the germline V gene are SGDLS and YYNGEE. The CDR3 extends over 13 amino acids. In nucleotides, the CDR3 is TGTGCCAGCTCCCTGACAGCGAACACTGAAGCTTTCTTT. Its translation: CASSLTANTEAFF. The full variable domain, with the rest looked up from reference TRBV9 and TRBJ1-1, is DSGVTQTPKHLITATGQRVTLRCSPRSGDLSVYWYQQSLDQGLQFLIQYYNGEERAKGNILERFSAQQFPDLHSELNLSSLELGDSALYFCASSLTANTEAFFGQGTRLTVV.

V is TRBV10-3 and J is TRBJ2-7; the match to TRBD2 covers 9 bases. Germline CDR1 reads ENHRY; CDR2 reads SYGVKD. The CDR3 spans 18 residues. V lost 2 bases to trimming and J lost 0 bases; unmatched junction nucleotides: 11. The CDR3 nucleotides read TGTGCCATCAGTGAGATAGTGGGGAGCGGGGGGCCCTCCTACGAGCAGTACTTC. Translation gives CAISEIVGSGGPSYEQYF.

The V call is TRBV28, the J call TRBJ1-1; no firm D call. From germline, CDR1 is MDHEN and CDR2 SYDVKM. Trimming took off 2 bases at V and 1 base at J, with 8 bases between the two ends. This CDR3 is built from 14 residues. The CDR3: CASSLIPGNTEAFF. The CDR3 DNA is TGTGCCAGCAGTTTAATCCCCGGGAACACTGAAGCTTTCTTT.

This clone was seen a few times. This chain uses TRBV6-5 with TRBJ2-3; possible D gene TRBD2, 6 bases. The CDR3 contains 15 residues. V was pared by 2 bases and J by 6 bases, with 15 bases between. The germline V gene encodes CDR1 MNHEY and CDR2 SVGAGI. The DNA of the CDR3 is TGTGCCAGCAGTTACCGGGACTCGGGGTTGGATACGCAGTATTTT. Translation: CASSYRDSGLDTQYF.

This clone was detected only once. The chain joins TRBV19 to TRBJ1-2; TRBD1 agrees at 9 bases. Germline-derived CDR1 and CDR2 are LNHDA and SQIVND (reference sequence). After removal of 3 bases from V and 3 bases from J, the junction contained 5 bases not matched to a gene. This CDR3 comprises 15 residues. The CDR3 sequence is CASSISRQGDYGYTF. DNA for the CDR3: TGTGCCAGTAGTATCTCACGACAGGGGGACTATGGCTACACCTTC.

This chain uses TRBV7-6 with TRBJ2-7, with 8 positions matching TRBD2. V was clipped by 1 base and J by 3 bases; unmatched bases: 5. Per the germline V gene, CDR1 is SGHVS and CDR2 is FNYEAQ. This CDR3 has 15 amino acids. Here the CDR3 reads CASSLEAGVVYEQYF. The CDR3 DNA sequence: TGTGCCAGCAGCTTAGAAGCGGGAGTCGTCTACGAGCAGTACTTC.

The chain carries TRBV28 and TRBJ1-1, with 8 bases lining up with TRBD1. V gave up 6 bases and J gave up 3 bases; unmatched junction bases: 3. CDR1 and CDR2 (germline): MDHEN, SYDVKM. The CDR3 sequence is 13 residues long. The CDR3 reads CASRRQGYTEAFF. CDR3 bases: TGTGCCAGCAGACGACAGGGGTACACTGAAGCTTTCTTT.

The rearrangement links TRBV28 to TRBJ2-7; 7 bases line up with TRBD2. The CDR3 extends over 14 amino acids. Trimming cost V 2 bases and J 5 bases; bases outside gene matches: 6. CDR1 and CDR2 (germline): MDHEN, SYDVKM. The CDR3: CASSLTSAGDEQYF. The CDR3 nucleotides are TGTGCCAGCAGTTTAACGTCCGCGGGAGACGAGCAGTACTTC.

Only a few counts were recorded for this clone. The chain uses TRBV9 and TRBJ2-7, with D maybe TRBD2 (6 bases). The germline CDR1 and CDR2 sequences are SGDLS and YYNGEE. V was pared by 4 bases and J by 0 bases, with 11 bases between. This CDR3 is built from 14 residues. CDR3 DNA: TGTGCCAGCAGCCCGAGCGGGTACTCCTACGAGCAGTACTTC. Encoded protein: CASSPSGYSYEQYF.

CDR3 residues: CASSWTDYEQYF. The CDR3 DNA follows: TGTGCCAGCAGTTGGACAGACTACGAGCAGTACTTC. The chain recombines TRBV6-1 with TRBJ2-7; perhaps TRBD1 as D (6 bases). The CDR3 is 12 amino acids. V was pared by 5 bases and J by 3 bases, with 8 bases between. Germline lookup yields CDR1 MNHNS and CDR2 SASEGT.